This TCR beta chain was obtained from a study of blood T cell repertoires in COVID-19. Overall study: PBMCs, B-cell-depleted T cells, or T cells were the source of the cDNA or gDNA that made up the material.

Patients from Seattle were sampled longitudinally, starting during active infection. Germline trimming cut 6 bases from V and 2 bases from J; bases unmatched to any gene: 7. The germline CDR1 and CDR2 sequences are MNHEY and SMNVEV (reference sequence). The CDR3 is made up of 16 amino acids. Original data processing: Scientists estimated how many nucleated cells there were by amplifying reference gene primers. Profiled with immunoSEQ multiplex PCR; TCRdb holds only in-frame clones, not every one. The V and J calls and clone size were taken over from that table, and D and trimming were inferred from the DNA. The table shows about 370,000 clones, with around 89% occurring only once.

Sample: peripheral blood. The chain is built from TRBV27 and TRBJ2-4; 10 nucleotides line up with TRBD2. The source of this sequence is a woman aged 25 to 39 with COVID-19, enrolled during active disease. The DNA for the CDR3 is TGTGCCAGCAGCCCTCTAGCGGGAGATCCCAAAAACATTCAGTACTTC. Translated, it gives CASSPLAGDPKNIQYF.